Listed below are T cell receptor beta chains from one sample, sequenced in a study of T-cell memory formation after mild COVID-19. One entry per CDR3 protein, called by TCRdb with MiXCR from the 5' RACE reads. The profile covers around 370,000 distinct CDR3 sequences, with around 21% appearing a single time and around 12% taken by the ten largest. The sequencing sample was made of PBMCs or a T cell subset sorted from them (not recorded which). The receptors here all came from an adult woman who had mild COVID-19 (a few samples of this study predate the infection). Cell type and time point are not known. The CDR3 runs from the conserved cysteine through the conserved F or W. The D gene is left open where the match is weak. Some rows have no size entry. The others give once, few or many, or a class for an expanded clone.

D gene: TRBD1
J gene: TRBJ1-1
V gene: TRBV29-1
clone size: .
CDR3 DNA: TGCAGCGTTGAACAGGGGGTAGACACTGAAGCTTTCTTT
CDR3 protein: CSVEQGVDTEAFF

D gene: .
J gene: TRBJ2-7
V gene: TRBV7-3
clone size: .
CDR3 DNA: TGTGCCAGCGCCCGTGGTGCGGCTACCTACGAGCAGTACTTC
CDR3 protein: CASARGAATYEQYF

D gene: TRBD2
J gene: TRBJ2-5
V gene: TRBV27
clone size: .
CDR3 DNA: TGTGCCAGCAGACCTCTAGCGGGAGGGAGAGAGACCCAGTACTTC
CDR3 protein: CASRPLAGGRETQYF

D gene: .
J gene: TRBJ2-1
V gene: TRBV7-2
clone size: .
CDR3 DNA: TGTGCCAGCAGCTTAGACGGGATAGGCGAGCAGTTCTTC
CDR3 protein: CASSLDGIGEQFF

D gene: TRBD1
J gene: TRBJ2-5
V gene: TRBV7-4
clone size: few
CDR3 DNA: TGTGCCAGCAGCTTAGTGGGACAGGGGCAAGAGACCCAGTACTTC
CDR3 protein: CASSLVGQGQETQYF

D gene: TRBD1
J gene: TRBJ2-2
V gene: TRBV12-3/TRBV12-4
clone size: .
CDR3 DNA: TGTGCCAGCAAAATGGACAGGGCGGGCACCGGGGAGCTGTTTTTT
CDR3 protein: CASKMDRAGTGELFF

D gene: TRBD1
J gene: TRBJ1-4
V gene: TRBV27
clone size: .
CDR3 DNA: TGTGCCAGCAGTTTAACCTACAGGGGGGCTAATGAAAAACTGTTTTTT
CDR3 protein: CASSLTYRGANEKLFF

D gene: .
J gene: TRBJ1-2
V gene: TRBV24-1
clone size: few
CDR3 DNA: TGTGCCACCAGTGAAGGAGCCGCGTATGGCTACACCTTC
CDR3 protein: CATSEGAAYGYTF

D gene: .
J gene: TRBJ2-3
V gene: TRBV19
clone size: .
CDR3 DNA: TGTGCCAGTAGTCCCCGGGGCCTTAACACAGATACGCAGTATTTT
CDR3 protein: CASSPRGLNTDTQYF

D gene: .
J gene: TRBJ2-2
V gene: TRBV7-9
clone size: .
CDR3 DNA: TGTGCCAGCAGTTGGGGGCTCGGGGACACCGGGGAGCTGTTTTTT
CDR3 protein: CASSWGLGDTGELFF

D gene: TRBD2
J gene: TRBJ2-7
V gene: TRBV20-1
clone size: .
CDR3 DNA: TGCAGTGCTTCACAGGGTATCGGGAGGGAGATCCCCCATGGGGAGCAGTACTTC
CDR3 protein: CSASQGIGREIPHGEQYF

D gene: .
J gene: TRBJ1-6
V gene: TRBV12-3/TRBV12-4
clone size: .
CDR3 DNA: TGTGCCAGCACTTCAGGGAATTCACCCCTCCACTTT
CDR3 protein: CASTSGNSPLHF

D gene: .
J gene: TRBJ2-7
V gene: TRBV7-6
clone size: .
CDR3 DNA: TGTGCCAGCAGCTTAGCTTCGGCAAGTAACTACGAGCAGTACTTC
CDR3 protein: CASSLASASNYEQYF

D gene: TRBD1
J gene: TRBJ2-1
V gene: TRBV12-3/TRBV12-4
clone size: .
CDR3 DNA: TGTGCCAGCACCGAAGGGACAGTCAGAAATGAGCAGTTCTTC
CDR3 protein: CASTEGTVRNEQFF

D gene: TRBD2
J gene: TRBJ2-3
V gene: TRBV5-1
clone size: .
CDR3 DNA: TGCGCCAGCAGCTTGGTGACTAGCGGGAGTGGCACAGATACGCAGTATTTT
CDR3 protein: CASSLVTSGSGTDTQYF

D gene: .
J gene: TRBJ1-5
V gene: TRBV4-1
clone size: .
CDR3 DNA: TGCGCCAGCAGCCACCCAACAGGGAATAGCAATCAGCCCCAGCATTTT
CDR3 protein: CASSHPTGNSNQPQHF

D gene: .
J gene: TRBJ1-6
V gene: TRBV5-5
clone size: few
CDR3 DNA: TGTGCCAGCAGCCCACCGGGGTCCGCCCCATCACCCCTCCACTTT
CDR3 protein: CASSPPGSAPSPLHF

D gene: .
J gene: TRBJ2-5
V gene: TRBV5-1
clone size: few
CDR3 DNA: TGCGCCAGCAGCCCGACACCCCCAGAGACCCAGTACTTC
CDR3 protein: CASSPTPPETQYF

D gene: .
J gene: TRBJ1-2
V gene: TRBV6-6
clone size: few
CDR3 DNA: TGTGCCAGTCATGCGGGACCGAAATTTAACTATGGCTACACCTTC
CDR3 protein: CASHAGPKFNYGYTF

D gene: .
J gene: TRBJ1-4
V gene: TRBV7-2
clone size: many
CDR3 DNA: TGTGCCAGCAGCTTAGCCCCAGGACAGTTTAATGAAAAACTGTTTTTT
CDR3 protein: CASSLAPGQFNEKLFF

D gene: TRBD1
J gene: TRBJ1-2
V gene: TRBV20-1
clone size: few
CDR3 DNA: TGCAGTGCTAGAGATCACAGGGGGGACGGCTACACCTTC
CDR3 protein: CSARDHRGDGYTF

D gene: .
J gene: TRBJ1-2
V gene: TRBV19
clone size: .
CDR3 DNA: TGTGCCAGTAGTCAAGGGGGGACCTATGGCTACACCTTC
CDR3 protein: CASSQGGTYGYTF

D gene: .
J gene: TRBJ2-7
V gene: TRBV4-1
clone size: few
CDR3 DNA: TGCGCCAGCAGCCAAGATTCCGGGTACTACGAGCAGTACTTC
CDR3 protein: CASSQDSGYYEQYF

D gene: TRBD2
J gene: TRBJ2-1
V gene: TRBV9
clone size: .
CDR3 DNA: TGTGCCAGCAGCTGGACTAGCGGGAGTTCTGAGCAGTTCTTC
CDR3 protein: CASSWTSGSSEQFF